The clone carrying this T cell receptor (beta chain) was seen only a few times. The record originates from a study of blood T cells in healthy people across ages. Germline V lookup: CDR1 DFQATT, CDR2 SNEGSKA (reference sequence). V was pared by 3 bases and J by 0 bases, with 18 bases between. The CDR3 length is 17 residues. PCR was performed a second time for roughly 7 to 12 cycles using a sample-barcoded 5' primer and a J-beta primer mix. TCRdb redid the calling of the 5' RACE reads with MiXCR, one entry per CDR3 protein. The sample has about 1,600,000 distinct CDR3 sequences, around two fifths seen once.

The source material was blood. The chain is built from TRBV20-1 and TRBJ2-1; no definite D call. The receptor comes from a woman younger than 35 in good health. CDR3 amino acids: CSASNYQTWSSYNEQFF. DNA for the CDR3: TGCAGTGCTAGCAACTATCAAACGTGGAGCTCCTACAATGAGCAGTTCTTC.